The TCR beta chain described here comes from a study of human thymus T cells. The thymus was resected at corrective cardiac surgery. The length of the CDR3 is 15 residues. V was trimmed by 6 bases and J by 6 bases, leaving 20 bases between them. Germline CDR1 and CDR2: MDHEN and SYDVKM. TCRdb's table, derived via immunoSEQ multiplex PCR, lists solely in-frame clones and lacks some. Seen here are about 78,000 clones, approximately 97% observed once, and the top ten hold roughly 0.028%. Sequenced material: thymus tissue. V usage is TRBV28 and J usage is TRBJ1-1; D remains ambiguous. The receptor comes from a boy under two years old with a congenital heart defect but otherwise immunologically healthy. CDR3 residues: CASRNSDGGIPEAFF. The CDR3 DNA sequence: TGTGCCAGCAGGAATTCGGACGGCGGTATTCCTGAAGCTTTCTTT. The variable domain in full, with the rest retrieved from reference TRBV28 and TRBJ1-1, is DVKVTQSSRYLVKRTGEKVFLECVQDMDHENMFWYRQDPGLGLRLIYFSYDVKMKEKGDIPEGYSVSREKKERFSLILESASTNQTSMYLCASRNSDGGIPEAFFGQGTRLTVV.